A single sample gave rise to the 8 T cell receptor beta chains below, sequenced in a study of OX40 agonist ivuxolimab in advanced cancers. Some clones are missing from TCRdb's copy, which holds only in-frame ones; the method was immunoSEQ multiplex PCR. The table has about 40,000 clones, around 89% seen once. The sample in question was CD4+ or CD8+ T cells sorted from blood, obtained in a trial of the OX40 agonist ivuxolimab. The receptors originated from an adult with an advanced solid tumor such as melanoma, head and neck, liver or kidney cancer.

V is TRBV2 and J is TRBJ2-7, with TRBD2 identical over 11 bases. The germline CDR1 and CDR2 sequences are SNHLY and FYNNEI. Trimming removed 6 bases from V and 4 bases from J; junction bases left unmatched: 8. The CDR3 is 15 residues long. The CDR3 DNA follows: TGTGCCAGCAGCCTAGCTCTAGCGGGAGGTTACGAGCAGTACTTC. It codes for CASSLALAGGYEQYF.

The chain carries TRBV7-9 and TRBJ2-7; 9 positions match TRBD2. After removal of 5 bases from V and 4 bases from J, the junction contained 9 bases not matched to a gene. The germline V gene has CDR1 SEHNR and CDR2 FQNEAQ (reference sequence). The CDR3 runs to 15 residues. CDR3 DNA: TGTGCCAGCAGCCCTCTAGCGGGAAATGGGTACGAGCAGTACTTC. Amino acids: CASSPLAGNGYEQYF.

The chain carries TRBV28 and TRBJ2-7; no clear D. The CDR3 length is 15 residues. V was cut by 5 bases and J by 1 base, with 15 bases left in between. Germline V gene lookup returns CDR1 MDHEN and CDR2 SYDVKM. The CDR3: CASSHRASISYEQYF. CDR3 coding DNA: TGTGCCAGCAGTCACCGGGCCTCGATTTCCTACGAGCAGTACTTC.

This chain joins TRBV10-1 and TRBJ2-1; TRBD2 agrees at 8 bases. Trimming cost V 2 bases and J 2 bases; bases outside gene matches: 5. The CDR3 loop spans 16 amino acids. Germline-derived CDR1 and CDR2 are WNHNN and SYGVQD (reference sequence). CDR3 nucleotide sequence: TGCGCCAGCAGTGAGGGGAGCGGGAGCGCCTACAATGAGCAGTTCTTC. It yields the protein CASSEGSGSAYNEQFF.

The chain recombines TRBV5-1 with TRBJ2-5, with D hard to call. The germline V gene has CDR1 SGHRS and CDR2 YFSETQ. Trimming cost V 6 bases and J 5 bases, with 20 bases left between them. The CDR3 covers 15 residues. The CDR3 DNA sequence: TGCGCCAGCAAGGACGGAGCGCGGCTGCGGGAGACCCAGTACTTC. Translation: CASKDGARLRETQYF. Complete variable domain (other parts from reference TRBV5-1 and TRBJ2-5): KAGVTQTPRYLIKTRGQQVTLSCSPISGHRSVSWYQQTPGQGLQFLFEYFSETQRNKGNFPGRFSGRQFSNSRSEMNVSTLELGDSALYLCASKDGARLRETQYFGPGTRLLVL.

This clone was observed a single time. The gene calls are TRBV7-9 and TRBJ1-5, with D possibly matching TRBD1 (6 bases). Per the germline V gene, CDR1 is SEHNR and CDR2 is FQNEAQ (reference sequence). V lost 4 bases, J lost 6 bases, and 13 bases lay in between. This CDR3 spans 14 amino acids. In nucleotides, the CDR3 is TGTGCCAGCAGCTCCGTTCAGGGGAGTCAGCCCCAGCATTTT. It encodes CASSSVQGSQPQHF.

The rearrangement joins TRBV7-9 to TRBJ2-1, with unresolved D. V gave up 1 base and J gave up 2 bases, with 6 bases separating them. The CDR3 spans 14 residues. In germline, CDR1 is SEHNR, CDR2 FQNEAQ (reference sequence). The CDR3 sequence is CASSLVGTYNEQFF. For the CDR3, the DNA is TGTGCCAGCAGCTTAGTAGGAACCTACAATGAGCAGTTCTTC.

The chain has TRBV15 and TRBJ1-4, with a possible D match to TRBD1 (6 bases). The germline V gene has CDR1 LNHNV and CDR2 YYDKDF (reference sequence). This CDR3 has 17 residues. Deletions cut 6 bases from V and 0 bases from J, with 17 bases between. The CDR3 nucleotides read TGTGCCACCAGTGCGGGGGCGGGAGATGCAACTAATGAAAAACTGTTTTTT. It encodes CATSAGAGDATNEKLFF. Combining the CDR3 with reference TRBV15 and TRBJ1-4 gives the whole variable domain DAMVIQNPRYQVTQFGKPVTLSCSQTLNHNVMYWYQQKSSQAPKLLFHYYDKDFNNEADTPDNFQSRRPNTSFCFLDIRSPGLGDTAMYLCATSAGAGDATNEKLFFGSGTQLSVL.